This is a list of T cell receptor beta chains from one sample in a study of T cell responses to AZD1222 COVID-19 vaccine. The protocol was immunoSEQ multiplex PCR, while the TCRdb copy is restricted to in-frame clones and leaves out a portion. The table lists about 110,000 clones, about 90% of them singletons. Source: peripheral blood, taken on day 0 of AZD1222 vaccination. Receptors originate from an adult in good health. Both conserved end residues are part of each CDR3. The D gene is left open where the match is weak. The size field is filled for only some rows; it gives once, few, many or a size class.

v_gene	abundance	j_gene	d_gene	CDR3nt	CDR3aa
TRBV5-5	.	TRBJ2-5	.	TGTGCCAGCAGCGCGGCGGCAGGGGCCGGAGGAGAGACCCAGTACTTC	CASSAAAGAGGETQYF
TRBV3-1/TRBV3-2	.	TRBJ1-1	TRBD1	TGTGCCAGCAGGGGGGCTGGGACAGTGAACACTGAAGCTTTCTTT	CASRGAGTVNTEAFF
TRBV5-1	few	TRBJ1-5	TRBD1	TGCGCCAGCAGCTTGACAGGGGGGCAGCCCCAGCATTTT	CASSLTGGQPQHF
TRBV6-5	.	TRBJ1-2	.	TGTGCCAGCAGTTACACTGGAGGGGGCTATGGCTACACCTTC	CASSYTGGGYGYTF
TRBV4-2	.	TRBJ2-4	.	TGTGCCAGCAGCCCGGATCGGTCGCAAAACATTCAGTACTTC	CASSPDRSQNIQYF
TRBV4-1	.	TRBJ1-1	.	TGCGCCAGCAGCGGGAGGCATAATGGGACACCTGGTACTGAAGCTTTCTTT	CASSGRHNGTPGTEAFF
TRBV19	.	TRBJ1-4	.	TGTGCCAGTAGTTCGGGGGTCAGTGAAAAACTGTTTTTT	CASSSGVSEKLFF
TRBV7-3	.	TRBJ2-1	TRBD2	TGTGCCAGCAGCCCCCAGGGGACTAGCGGGGTAAATGAGCAGTTCTTC	CASSPQGTSGVNEQFF
TRBV28	once	TRBJ2-7	.	TGTGCCAGCAGCTTAGGGTATGCTTCCTACGAGCAGTACTTC	CASSLGYASYEQYF
TRBV5-1	.	TRBJ2-5	TRBD2	TGCGCCAGCAGCCTGGGACTAGCGGGGGGCATCACAGAGACCCAGTACTTC	CASSLGLAGGITETQYF
TRBV27	.	TRBJ1-6	TRBD1	TGTGCCAGCAGTACCTCTAGGACAGGGAGCTCACCCCTCCACTTT	CASSTSRTGSSPLHF
TRBV5-4	.	TRBJ2-1	TRBD1	TGTGCCAGCAGCGCGGACAGGGGCTCCTACAATGAGCAGTTCTTC	CASSADRGSYNEQFF
TRBV12-5	few	TRBJ2-2	.	TGTGCTAGTGGTTTGGTACTTGGGGCCACCGGGGAGCTGTTTTTT	CASGLVLGATGELFF
TRBV18	.	TRBJ1-2	TRBD1	TGTGCCAGCTCACCGAGGACAGGGGCGTGGGGCTACACCTTC	CASSPRTGAWGYTF
TRBV11-2	.	TRBJ1-1	TRBD1	TGTGCCAGCAGCTGGACAGGGTTCAACACTGAAGCTTTCTTT	CASSWTGFNTEAFF
TRBV7-2	few	TRBJ1-6	TRBD1	TGTGCCAGCAGCGAAAGAGGACAGGGATCCTATAATTCACCCCTCCACTTT	CASSERGQGSYNSPLHF
TRBV27	.	TRBJ1-6	TRBD1	TGTGCCAGCAGTTTCCAGGGCAGGGGGTTAGCCTATAATTCACCCCTCCACTTT	CASSFQGRGLAYNSPLHF
TRBV19	.	TRBJ2-2	.	TGTGCCAGTAGTATAGGAGGGGACGGAACCGGGGAGCTGTTTTTT	CASSIGGDGTGELFF
TRBV5-1	.	TRBJ1-2	TRBD1	TGCGCCAGCAGCTTGGAGGGACAGGGTAATGGCTACACCTTC	CASSLEGQGNGYTF
TRBV6-1	.	TRBJ1-5	.	TGTGCCAGCAATACAGGAGACAATCAGCCCCAGCATTTT	CASNTGDNQPQHF
TRBV7-9	.	TRBJ1-1	.	TGTGCCAGCAGCTTAGAGCACCGCGGAGGGACTGAAGCTTTCTTT	CASSLEHRGGTEAFF
TRBV7-2	.	TRBJ1-2	.	TGTGCCAGCAGCTTATGGCTGAAATATGGCTACACCTTC	CASSLWLKYGYTF
TRBV30	.	TRBJ1-2	TRBD1	TGTGCCTGGAGCACCCGACAGGGGAATTATGGCTACACCTTC	CAWSTRQGNYGYTF
TRBV6-5	.	TRBJ2-7	TRBD1	TGTGCCAGCAAATTAACCGAGGGACAGGTCTACGAGCAGTACTTC	CASKLTEGQVYEQYF
TRBV7-8	few	TRBJ1-2	.	TGTGCCAGCAGCTTAGCGCTGGACAGCCGCACGATTAACTATGGCTACACCTTC	CASSLALDSRTINYGYTF
TRBV6-2/TRBV6-3	.	TRBJ1-2	.	TGTGCCAGCAGACCTCCTGCCAACGAGGGCTACACCTTC	CASRPPANEGYTF
TRBV6-6	.	TRBJ2-1	TRBD2	TGTGCCAGCAGTCCCCAGGCCCTTGGACTAGCGGGTATTGTGAATGAGCAGTTCTTC	CASSPQALGLAGIVNEQFF
TRBV5-5	.	TRBJ1-1	.	TGTGCCAGCAGCTCCCAGTTGAACACTGAAGCTTTCTTT	CASSSQLNTEAFF
TRBV18	.	TRBJ1-3	.	TGTGCCAGCTCACCAAGCGGTACCGGAAACACCATATATTTT	CASSPSGTGNTIYF
TRBV7-2	few	TRBJ2-7	.	TGTGCCAGCAGCTTACGGGCAGGCTCCTACGAGCAGTACTTC	CASSLRAGSYEQYF
TRBV7-2	.	TRBJ2-7	.	TGTGCCAGCAGCTTAGCACAAACCTACGAGCAGTACTTC	CASSLAQTYEQYF
TRBV19	.	TRBJ2-7	TRBD1	TGTGCCAGTAGTGCTCGGGACAGCCCCTATGAGCAGTACTTC	CASSARDSPYEQYF
TRBV29-1	.	TRBJ2-1	TRBD1	TGCAGCTCCACAGGGGACAATGAGCAGTTCTTC	CSSTGDNEQFF
TRBV30	.	TRBJ1-2	.	TGTGCCTGGGGGACAAACTATGGCTACACCTTC	CAWGTNYGYTF
TRBV7-2	.	TRBJ1-1	.	TGTGCCAGCAGCTTAGCCCAGGGGCTGGGCACTGAAGCTTTCTTT	CASSLAQGLGTEAFF
TRBV3-1/TRBV3-2	.	TRBJ2-5	TRBD2	TGTGCCAGCAGCCAAGGTGATCTAGCGGGGGGTAGAGAGACCCAGTACTTC	CASSQGDLAGGRETQYF
TRBV27	once	TRBJ2-1	TRBD1	TGTGCCAGCAAATTCGTCTCAGGACAGGGTTTGAATGAGCAGTTCTTC	CASKFVSGQGLNEQFF
TRBV7-9	.	TRBJ1-2	.	TGTGCCAGCAGCTTCGGGGCGACCCCGGACTATGGCTACACCTTC	CASSFGATPDYGYTF
TRBV10-3	once	TRBJ2-2	TRBD1	TGTGCCATCAAGGTTGACGGGACAGCCACCGGGGAGCTGTTTTTT	CAIKVDGTATGELFF
TRBV6-5	.	TRBJ1-1	.	TGTGCCAGCAGTTACTCTCAAATCTCTGAAGCTTTCTTT	CASSYSQISEAFF
TRBV7-6	.	TRBJ2-5	.	TGTGCCAGCAGCTTAGCGCCAGGGGAGACCCAGTACTTC	CASSLAPGETQYF
TRBV5-6	once	TRBJ1-6	.	TGTGCCAGCAGCTTGGAATTGAAAAATTCACCCCTCCACTTT	CASSLELKNSPLHF
TRBV5-1	.	TRBJ2-7	.	TGCGCCAGCAGCCCCGTTGGGGCGTACGAGCAGTACTTC	CASSPVGAYEQYF
TRBV13	once	TRBJ1-5	TRBD1	TGTGCCAGCAGCTACAGGGGTAATCAGCCCCAGCATTTT	CASSYRGNQPQHF
TRBV3-1/TRBV3-2	.	TRBJ2-7	TRBD2	TGTGCCAGCAGCCAAGTGGGCGGGGGCTCCTACGAGCAGTACTTC	CASSQVGGGSYEQYF
TRBV9	.	TRBJ1-1	.	TGTGCCAGCAGCGTAGGGGAGGGAGGGGAGGCTTTCTTT	CASSVGEGGEAFF
TRBV2	.	TRBJ2-5	.	TGTGCCAGCAGTGAAGGGGCGGGGGCCCAAGAGACCCAGTACTTC	CASSEGAGAQETQYF
TRBV6-4	.	TRBJ2-3	.	TGTGCCAGCAGTGTAGGGGGGGCCACAGATACGCAGTATTTT	CASSVGGATDTQYF
TRBV28	.	TRBJ2-1	TRBD2	TGTGCCAGCATCTCAGGGTCGGGGGGAGCTTACAATGAGCAGTTCTTC	CASISGSGGAYNEQFF
TRBV5-4	.	TRBJ2-7	TRBD2	TGTGCCAGCAGCCGTCCCCGGGGGGGAGGCGACGAGCAGTACTTC	CASSRPRGGGDEQYF
TRBV6-5	.	TRBJ1-2	TRBD1	TGTGCCATCTCGACAGGGTACTATGGCTACACCTTC	CAISTGYYGYTF
TRBV5-1	.	TRBJ2-7	.	TGCGCCAGCAGCTTAGAGGGGGCCTACGAGCAGTACTTC	CASSLEGAYEQYF
TRBV6-5	.	TRBJ2-3	.	TGTGCCAGCAGTTACCAGCAGGGGACATTAACAGATACGCAGTATTTT	CASSYQQGTLTDTQYF
TRBV30	.	TRBJ1-3	.	TGTGCCTGGGGGGAGGGCTCTGGAAACACCATATATTTT	CAWGEGSGNTIYF
TRBV6-2/TRBV6-3	.	TRBJ2-1	.	TGTGCCAGCAGTTACTCGTCCCAGGGTAGTAATTATAACAATGAGCAGTTCTTC	CASSYSSQGSNYNNEQFF
TRBV12-5	.	TRBJ2-7	TRBD1	TGTGCTAGTGGTCCGACCGGGACAGCCTCCTACGAGCAGTACTTC	CASGPTGTASYEQYF
TRBV18	once	TRBJ2-7	.	TGTGCCAGCTCACCACCGAACAGGAGCCCCTACTACGAGCAGTACTTC	CASSPPNRSPYYEQYF
TRBV10-3	once	TRBJ2-6	.	TGTGCCATCCGAATAAACCCTGGGGCCAACGTCCTGACTTTC	CAIRINPGANVLTF
TRBV2	.	TRBJ2-4	TRBD1	TGTGCCAGCAGTCCCGGGACAGGGGGCCACATTCAGTACTTC	CASSPGTGGHIQYF